Presented here are 30 T cell receptor beta chains from one specimen sequenced in a study of blood T cells in healthy people across ages. For the second PCR, which ran for about 7 to 11 cycles, a sample-barcoded 5' primer and a J-beta primer mix were used. TCRdb reanalysed the 5' RACE reads using MiXCR and keeps one entry per CDR3 protein. The top ten clones hold approximately 7.7% of a sample with 1.5 million to 2 million distinct CDR3 sequences, approximately 30% of them seen once. The sequenced material came from blood. These receptors all stem from a woman in her twenties or thirties in good health.

V is TRBV7-9 and J is TRBJ2-1, with D unclear. From germline, CDR1 is SEHNR and CDR2 FQNEAQ (reference sequence). Trimming shortened V by 5 bases and J by 5 bases, and 10 bases separated the two germline ends. The CDR3 is 13 residues long. CDR3 sequence: CASSEEPDNEQFF. The DNA for the CDR3 is TGTGCCAGCAGCGAGGAACCTGACAATGAGCAGTTCTTC.

This clonotype occurred a few times. The rearrangement joins TRBV2 to TRBJ2-7; weak D call: TRBD2 (6 bases). CDR1 is SNHLY and CDR2 is FYNNEI in the germline V gene. V was clipped by 2 bases and J by 3 bases, with 11 bases between them. The CDR3 extends over 14 amino acids. The CDR3 nucleotides are TGTGCCAGCAGTGAATGGGGACTGAGCTACGAGCAGTACTTC. It translates to CASSEWGLSYEQYF.

This clonotype was seen a handful of times. DNA for the CDR3: TGTGCCTGGAGAGGCGCGGGAAGGACCGGGGAGCTGTTTTTT. Its translation is CAWRGAGRTGELFF. This rearrangement joins TRBV30 to TRBJ2-2; TRBD2 is a possible D gene (6 bases). This CDR3 has 14 amino acids. Germline values: CDR1 GTSNPN, CDR2 SVGIG (reference sequence). Trimming removed 3 bases at V and 5 bases at J, with 13 bases between.

This clonotype has only a few counts. This chain joins TRBV7-2 and TRBJ2-5, with D tentatively TRBD1 (5 bases). CDR1 and CDR2 (germline): SGHTA, FQGNSA. The CDR3 spans 14 residues. Trimming stripped 3 bases from V and 5 bases from J, with 13 bases between. The CDR3 here is CASSLVRVSETQYF. CDR3 bases: TGTGCCAGCAGCTTGGTCAGGGTGTCGGAGACCCAGTACTTC.

This clonotype was picked up many times. V and J are TRBV6-5 and TRBJ1-2, with TRBD1 as a possible D gene (6 bases). Germline V gene data show CDR1 as MNHEY and CDR2 as SVGAGI. Trimming cost V 5 bases and J 8 bases, with 18 bases left between them. This CDR3 has 14 residues. The CDR3 spells CASSPIVQGRGYTF. The CDR3 nucleotides read TGTGCCAGCAGTCCCATTGTTCAGGGGAGGGGCTACACCTTC.

There are a few counts of this clonotype. This sequence joins TRBV20-1 and TRBJ2-4, with a weak D call TRBD1 (6 bases). V was pared by 5 bases and J by 12 bases, with 14 bases between. The CDR3 covers 11 residues. Germline values: CDR1 DFQATT, CDR2 SNEGSKA (reference sequence). CDR3 coding DNA: TGCAGTGCTTGGGCCGGGGACACTCAGTACTTC. The encoded protein is CSAWAGDTQYF.

The J gene is TRBJ2-5, the V gene TRBV7-2; TRBD1 matches at 9 bases. Germline-derived CDR1 and CDR2 are SGHTA and FQGNSA. V lost 5 bases to trimming and J lost 3 bases; unmatched junction nucleotides: 7. The CDR3 has 15 residues. CDR3 in DNA: TGTGCCAGCAGCCTGCGGGGGACAGGGAAAGAGACCCAGTACTTC. Protein: CASSLRGTGKETQYF. The variable domain in full, completed from reference TRBV7-2 and TRBJ2-5, reads GAGVSQSPSNKVTEKGKDVELRCDPISGHTALYWYRQSLGQGLEFLIYFQGNSAPDKSGLPSDRFSAERTGGSVSTLTIQRTQQEDSAVYLCASSLRGTGKETQYFGPGTRLLVL.

This clonotype occurred a few times. This chain connects TRBV5-1 to TRBJ2-2, with 8 bases identical to TRBD1. Trimming removed 4 bases from V and 0 bases from J; junction bases left unmatched: 17. This CDR3 region has 20 residues. Germline CDR1 and CDR2: SGHRS and YFSETQ. As DNA, the CDR3 is TGCGCCAGCAGCCAACCCGGAGGCGGGGACAGGCTATCGAACACCGGGGAGCTGTTTTTT. Translation gives CASSQPGGGDRLSNTGELFF.

The sample holds a few counts of this clonotype. The rearrangement links TRBV6-1 to TRBJ2-1; unclear D gene. The end of the DNA is better explained by TRBJ2-7, so the J call may be wrong. The germline CDR1 and CDR2 sequences are MNHNS and SASEGT. The CDR3 is 16 amino acids. CDR3: CASSEEVSRSYNEQYF. CDR3 sequence (DNA): TGTGCCAGCAGTGAAGAAGTGTCCAGATCCTACAATGAGCAGTACTTC.

The table lists this clonotype with a few counts. This chain connects TRBV20-1 to TRBJ2-2; D gene uncertain. Germline V gene data show CDR1 as DFQATT and CDR2 as SNEGSKA (reference sequence). The ends were cut back, 0 bases at V and 1 base at J, with 9 bases in the middle. This CDR3 contains 15 residues. For the CDR3, the DNA is TGCAGTGCTAGAGAGTCCAGAGGGAACACCGGGGAGCTGTTTTTT. Residues: CSARESRGNTGELFF.

This clonotype has only a few counts. The rearrangement joins TRBV13 to TRBJ1-2; TRBD1 is a possible D gene (6 bases). The CDR3 has 14 residues. Trimming took 5 bases from V and 2 from J, leaving 12 bases between them. Germline CDR1 is PRHDT and CDR2 is FYEKMQ (reference sequence). In DNA form, the CDR3 reads TGTGCCAGCAGCCGACCAGGGGCGAACTATGGCTACACCTTC. Its translation is CASSRPGANYGYTF.

This clonotype came up many times. The V and J genes are TRBV7-6 and TRBJ2-7, with TRBD2 matching over 10 bases. From germline, CDR1 is SGHVS and CDR2 FNYEAQ. Trimming took 5 bases from V and 3 from J; bases not matched to a gene: 10. CDR3 size: 16 residues. The CDR3 protein is CASSSQIPSGGYEQYF. The CDR3 region has the DNA TGTGCCAGCAGCAGTCAAATCCCTAGCGGGGGCTACGAGCAGTACTTC. The full variable domain, completed using reference TRBV7-6 and TRBJ2-7, is GAGVSQSPRYKVTKRGQDVALRCDPISGHVSLYWYRQALGQGPEFLTYFNYEAQQDKSGLPNDRFSAERPEGSISTLTIQRTEQRDSAMYRCASSSQIPSGGYEQYFGPGTRLTVT.

Ten or more counts support this clonotype. The rearrangement links TRBV27 to TRBJ2-5, with D tentatively TRBD1 (8 bases). Germline V gene sequence: CDR1 MNHEY, CDR2 SMNVEV (reference sequence). This CDR3 has 15 residues. Between the trimmed V and J ends, which lost 5 bases and 5 bases, there was a span of 18 bases. CDR3 sequence (DNA): TGTGCCAGCAGTCTGGGGGGGACAGGAGGGGAGACCCAGTACTTC. Encoded protein: CASSLGGTGGETQYF.

V gene TRBV28 combines with J gene TRBJ2-2; 9 bases are a match to TRBD1. Germline CDR1 MDHEN, CDR2 SYDVKM. The junction had 2 bases not matched to a gene; V was cut back by 10 bases and J by 2 bases. This CDR3 is built from 13 residues. DNA of the CDR3: TGTGCCATACAGGGGGCCAACACCGGGGAGCTGTTTTTT. Its protein is CAIQGANTGELFF.

A remark on this clonotype: An end of the junction does not agree with germline; a read error may underlie this. V and J are TRBV4-1 and TRBJ1-5; TRBD1 is a possible D gene (5 bases). This CDR3 is 15 amino acids long. Germline CDR1 is MGHRA and CDR2 is YSYEKL. The CDR3 here is CASSKSGTRYQLQHF. The DNA for the CDR3 is TGCGCCAGCAGCAAATCCGGGACTCGGTATCAGCTCCAGCATTTT.

About this clonotype: One end of the junction does not line up with germline, which may come from a read error. V usage is TRBV4-3 and J usage is TRBJ2-7; TRBD2 might be the D (6 bases). Germline V gives CDR1 LGHNA, CDR2 YSLEER. This CDR3 spans 16 amino acids. The CDR3 protein is CASSQDRGGIGYGQYF. The CDR3 region has the DNA TGCGCCAGCAGCCAAGATCGCGGCGGGATAGGCTACGGGCAGTACTTC.

The chain links TRBV7-9 to TRBJ1-4; unclear D gene. There are 15 residues in the CDR3. V gave up 4 bases and J gave up 6 bases, with 15 bases separating them. The germline CDR1 and CDR2 sequences are SEHNR and FQNEAQ (reference sequence). The CDR3 DNA sequence: TGTGCCAGCAGCTACCGGGCCTTACTGGATGAAAAACTGTTTTTT. This encodes CASSYRALLDEKLFF.

This clonotype was counted a few times. The chain recombines TRBV12-3 or TRBV12-4 with TRBJ2-3, with 16 bases identical to TRBD2. This CDR3 contains 17 residues. The V and J ends lost 2 bases and 7 bases, in that order; junction bases with no gene match: 6. The CDR3 region is CASSLTGTSGRGNTQYF. DNA for the CDR3: TGTGCCAGCAGTTTAACCGGGACTAGCGGGAGGGGGAATACGCAGTATTTT.

This clonotype has a count of ten or more. V gene TRBV29-1 combines with J gene TRBJ2-7; maybe TRBD1 (6 bases). The CDR3 is 11 amino acids. V was cut by 7 bases and J by 5 bases, with 12 bases left in between. Germline assignment: CDR1 SQVTM and CDR2 ANQGSEA. CDR3 region: CSAWDNNEQYF. In nucleotides, the CDR3 is TGCAGCGCCTGGGACAACAACGAGCAGTACTTC.

The gene calls are TRBV12-3 or TRBV12-4 and TRBJ1-1; possible D gene TRBD1, 6 bases. The V gene lost 6 bases and the J gene lost 3 bases, with 11 bases spanning the gap. The CDR3 has 13 residues. The CDR3 loop is CASRGQTYTEAFF. The DNA for the CDR3 is TGTGCCAGCAGAGGACAGACATACACTGAAGCTTTCTTT.

The chain links TRBV5-1 to TRBJ1-4; D is perhaps TRBD1 (5 bases). Germline V gene data show CDR1 as SGHRS and CDR2 as YFSETQ. V shed 4 bases and J shed 6 bases, with 10 bases lying between them. This CDR3 region has 13 residues. CDR3 DNA sequence: TGCGCCAGCAGCACGGAGGGACATGAAAAACTGTTTTTT. Its translation is CASSTEGHEKLFF.

V usage is TRBV2 and J usage is TRBJ1-5, with D tentatively TRBD1 (6 bases). This CDR3 comprises 15 residues. Trimming stripped 9 bases from V and 0 bases from J, with 15 bases between. Per the germline V gene, CDR1 is SNHLY and CDR2 is FYNNEI. For the CDR3, the DNA is TGTGCCAGTACAAGGTCAGGGGCTAGCAATCAGCCCCAGCATTTT. Translated: CASTRSGASNQPQHF.

V is TRBV7-2 and J is TRBJ2-3; TRBD2 aligns across 7 bases. With V trimmed by 1 base and J by 8 bases, 9 bases remained unmatched. The V gene's germline CDR1 is SGHTA and CDR2 FQGNSA. The CDR3 totals 15 residues. The CDR3 reads CASSLGYKLASTQYF. The CDR3 nucleotides are TGTGCCAGCAGCTTAGGATACAAACTAGCGTCTACGCAGTATTTT.

The chain joins TRBV29-1 to TRBJ2-5; unclear D gene. Matching the DNA end better, TRBJ2-7 makes the J call doubtful. Per germline, CDR1 SQVTM and CDR2 ANQGSEA. CDR3 length: 14 amino acids. The CDR3 protein is CSISWTYSYNEQYF. CDR3 coding DNA: TGCAGCATCAGTTGGACCTACTCCTACAACGAGCAGTACTTC.

The chain carries TRBV6-6 and TRBJ1-2, with D possibly matching TRBD1 (6 bases). CDR1 is MNHNY and CDR2 is SVGAGI in the germline V gene (reference sequence). V lost 8 bases to trimming and J lost 0 bases, with 10 bases between them. This CDR3 is built from 13 residues. The CDR3 reads CASGTGTNYGYTF. The CDR3 DNA reads TGTGCCAGCGGAACAGGGACTAACTATGGCTACACCTTC.

The chain employs TRBV5-1 and TRBJ2-7, with D perhaps being TRBD1 or TRBD2 (6 bases each). CDR1 is SGHRS and CDR2 is YFSETQ in the germline V gene. The V end was cut by 1 base, the J end by 2 bases, with 22 bases between. CDR3 size: 18 residues. CDR3 region: CASSLLPGHLSGTYEQYF. DNA for the CDR3: TGCGCCAGCAGCTTGCTTCCGGGACACCTTAGCGGAACCTACGAGCAGTACTTC.

A few counts support this clonotype. This chain joins TRBV20-1 and TRBJ1-1, with 7 nucleotides matching TRBD1. CDR3 length: 13 amino acids. Germline assignment: CDR1 DFQATT and CDR2 SNEGSKA (reference sequence). Trimming removed 6 bases from V and 11 bases from J; junction bases left unmatched: 15. The CDR3 sequence is CSATPGTASWAFF. CDR3 DNA: TGCAGTGCGACCCCCGGGACAGCGTCATGGGCTTTCTTT.

This clonotype was observed a handful of times. The chain carries TRBV20-1 and TRBJ2-1; D might be TRBD1 (5 bases). Germline V lookup: CDR1 DFQATT, CDR2 SNEGSKA (reference sequence). V was pared by 1 base and J by 2 bases, with 9 bases between. The CDR3 consists of 14 residues. CDR3 loop: CSARGRTTYNEQFF. CDR3 nucleotides: TGCAGTGCTAGAGGCAGGACAACCTACAATGAGCAGTTCTTC.

The J gene is TRBJ1-2, the V gene TRBV20-1, with D tentatively TRBD1 (5 bases). The CDR3 length is 14 residues. CDR1 DFQATT and CDR2 SNEGSKA come from the germline V gene (reference sequence). V was cut by 4 bases and J by 2 bases, with 14 bases left in between. The CDR3 sequence: CSATHAQENYGYTF. CDR3 nucleotide sequence: TGCAGTGCTACCCATGCACAGGAGAACTATGGCTACACCTTC.

The gene calls are TRBV12-3 or TRBV12-4 and TRBJ1-1, with a tentative D call TRBD1 (5 bases). Trimming stripped 1 base from V and 2 bases from J, with 11 bases between. The length of the CDR3 is 15 residues. The CDR3 loop is CASSLGKGFNTEAFF. The CDR3 bases are TGTGCCAGCAGTTTAGGAAAGGGGTTCAACACTGAAGCTTTCTTT.